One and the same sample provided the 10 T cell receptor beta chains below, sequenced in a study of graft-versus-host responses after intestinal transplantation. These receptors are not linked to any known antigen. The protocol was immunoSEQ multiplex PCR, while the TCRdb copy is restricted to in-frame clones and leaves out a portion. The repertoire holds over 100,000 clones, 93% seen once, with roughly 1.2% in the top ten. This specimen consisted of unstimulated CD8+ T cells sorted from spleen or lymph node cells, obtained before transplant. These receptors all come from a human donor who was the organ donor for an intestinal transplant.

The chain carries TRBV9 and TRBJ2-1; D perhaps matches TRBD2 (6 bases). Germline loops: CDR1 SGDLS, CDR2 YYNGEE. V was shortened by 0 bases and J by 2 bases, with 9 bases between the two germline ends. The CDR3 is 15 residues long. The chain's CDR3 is CASSVGGATYNEQFF. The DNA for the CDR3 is TGTGCCAGCAGCGTAGGCGGGGCAACCTACAATGAGCAGTTCTTC.

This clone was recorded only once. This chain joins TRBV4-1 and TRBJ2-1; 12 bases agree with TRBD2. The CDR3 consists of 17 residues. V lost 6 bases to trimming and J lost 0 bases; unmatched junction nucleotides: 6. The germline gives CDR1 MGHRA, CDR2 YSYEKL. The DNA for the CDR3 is TGCGCCAGCAGAGGAGGACTAGCGGGACCCTCCTACAATGAGCAGTTCTTC. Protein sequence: CASRGGLAGPSYNEQFF.

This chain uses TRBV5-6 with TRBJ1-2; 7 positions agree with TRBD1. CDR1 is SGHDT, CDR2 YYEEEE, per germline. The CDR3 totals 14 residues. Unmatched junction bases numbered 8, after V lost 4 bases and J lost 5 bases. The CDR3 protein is CASSRQGPQYGYTF. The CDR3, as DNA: TGTGCCAGCAGCAGACAGGGACCCCAGTATGGCTACACCTTC.

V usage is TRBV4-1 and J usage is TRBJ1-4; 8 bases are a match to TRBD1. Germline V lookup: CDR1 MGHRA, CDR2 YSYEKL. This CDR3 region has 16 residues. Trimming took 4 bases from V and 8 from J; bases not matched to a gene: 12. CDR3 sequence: CASSPGGGQGYEKLFF. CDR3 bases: TGCGCCAGCAGCCCCGGCGGAGGACAGGGCTACGAAAAACTGTTTTTT.

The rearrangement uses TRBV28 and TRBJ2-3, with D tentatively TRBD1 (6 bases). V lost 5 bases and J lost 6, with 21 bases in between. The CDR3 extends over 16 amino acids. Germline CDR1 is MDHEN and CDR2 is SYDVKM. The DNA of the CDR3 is TGTGCCAGCAGTCCCATTGTGGGGGCGAACGCGGATACGCAGTATTTT. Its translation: CASSPIVGANADTQYF.

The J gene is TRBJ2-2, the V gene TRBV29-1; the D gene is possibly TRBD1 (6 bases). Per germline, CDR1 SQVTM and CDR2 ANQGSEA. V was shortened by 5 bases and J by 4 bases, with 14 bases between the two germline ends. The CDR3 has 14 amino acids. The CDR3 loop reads CSVYGGEGTGELFF. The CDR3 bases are TGCAGCGTTTATGGGGGCGAAGGCACCGGGGAGCTGTTTTTT.

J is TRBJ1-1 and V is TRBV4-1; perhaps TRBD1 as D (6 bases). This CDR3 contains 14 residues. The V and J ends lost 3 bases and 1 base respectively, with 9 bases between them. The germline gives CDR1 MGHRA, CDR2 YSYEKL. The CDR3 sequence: CASSQPGQNTEAFF. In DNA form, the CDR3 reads TGCGCCAGCAGCCAGCCGGGACAGAACACTGAAGCTTTCTTT.

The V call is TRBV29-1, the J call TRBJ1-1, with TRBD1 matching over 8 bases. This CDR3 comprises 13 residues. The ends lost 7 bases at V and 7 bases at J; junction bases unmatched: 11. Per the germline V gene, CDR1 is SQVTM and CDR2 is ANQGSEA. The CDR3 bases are TGCAGCGCCCGGGGACAGGCGGGGGTTGAAGCTTTCTTT. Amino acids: CSARGQAGVEAFF.

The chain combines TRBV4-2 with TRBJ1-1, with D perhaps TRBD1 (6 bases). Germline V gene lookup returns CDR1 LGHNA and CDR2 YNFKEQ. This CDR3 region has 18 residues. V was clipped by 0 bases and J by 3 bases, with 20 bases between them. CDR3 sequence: CASSQDSNRALGDTEAFF. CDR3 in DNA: TGTGCCAGCAGCCAAGACTCGAACAGGGCCCTGGGTGACACTGAAGCTTTCTTT.

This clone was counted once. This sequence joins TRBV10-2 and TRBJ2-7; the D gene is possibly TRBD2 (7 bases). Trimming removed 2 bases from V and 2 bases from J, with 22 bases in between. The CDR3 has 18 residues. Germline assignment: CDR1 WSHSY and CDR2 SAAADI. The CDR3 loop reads CASSERQGWTLAAYEQYF. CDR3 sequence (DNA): TGCGCCAGCAGTGAGCGGCAGGGGTGGACTCTAGCGGCCTACGAGCAGTACTTC.